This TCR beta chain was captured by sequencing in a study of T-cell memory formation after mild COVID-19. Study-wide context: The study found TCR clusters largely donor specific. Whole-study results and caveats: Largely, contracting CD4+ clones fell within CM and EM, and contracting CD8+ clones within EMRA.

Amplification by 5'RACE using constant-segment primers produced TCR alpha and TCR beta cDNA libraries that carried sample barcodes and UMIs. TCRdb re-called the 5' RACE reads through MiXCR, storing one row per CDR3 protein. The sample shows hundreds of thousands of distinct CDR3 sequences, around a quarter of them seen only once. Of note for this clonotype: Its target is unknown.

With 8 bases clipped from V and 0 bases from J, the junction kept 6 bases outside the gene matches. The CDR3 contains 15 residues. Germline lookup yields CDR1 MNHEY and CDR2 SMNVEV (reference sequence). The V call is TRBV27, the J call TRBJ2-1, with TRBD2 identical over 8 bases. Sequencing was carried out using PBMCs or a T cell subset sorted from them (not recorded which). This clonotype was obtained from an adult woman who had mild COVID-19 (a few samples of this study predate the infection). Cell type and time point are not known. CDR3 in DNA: TGTGCCAGCGGTCGAAGCGGGAGCTCCTACAATGAGCAGTTCTTC. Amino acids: CASGRSGSSYNEQFF.